This T cell receptor (beta chain) stems from a study of T cell clusters in autoimmune cytopenias. Study-wide points: The T cell clusters came from computational analysis alone and lack functional validation.

This clonotype is called medium-sized based on its frequency. Its antigen remains unidentified. Approximately 36,000 genome equivalents of blood DNA were amplified for TRB. This CDR3 spans 14 amino acids. Germline-derived CDR1 and CDR2 are LNHDA and SQIVND (reference sequence). TRB was amplified by touch-down multiplex PCR, primer pools A and B combined. TCRdb reprocessed the multiplex PCR reads and reports one entry per CDR3 protein, with no DNA. This repertoire includes a few thousand distinct CDR3 sequences. The sequenced material came from peripheral blood. This clonotype was obtained from a human donor with an autoimmune cytopenia or autoimmune hepatitis (not recorded which). The rearrangement joins TRBV19 to TRBJ1-1; TCRdb proposes TRBD1, but this gene call is untestable without DNA. CDR3 sequence reads: CASSPPPMNTEAFF.